Listed below are T cell receptor beta chains from one sample, sequenced in a study of cytomegalovirus exposure and HLA in healthy donors. This table comes from immunoSEQ multiplex PCR, and its TCRdb copy is limited to in-frame clones, with some not included. The listing contains 150,000 or so clones. Sequencing used PBMCs. These receptors all stem from a woman aged 40-49 years in good health and CMV-seropositive. Each CDR3 is given with its conserved first and last residue. A D gene is named only where the DNA matches it firmly.

j_gene: TRBJ2-7
len: 13
d_gene: .
v_gene: TRBV6-5
CDR3nt: TGTGCCAGTCGACAGGCACCCCCCTACGAGCAGTACTTC
CDR3aa: CASRQAPPYEQYF

j_gene: TRBJ2-1
len: 14
d_gene: .
v_gene: TRBV19
CDR3nt: TGTGCCAGTAGGGGCAGGGGTTTCGACAATGAGCAGTTCTTC
CDR3aa: CASRGRGFDNEQFF

j_gene: TRBJ1-1
len: 14
d_gene: TRBD1
v_gene: TRBV7-9
CDR3nt: TGTGCCAGCAGCTCCGGGGGGGACAGGGGTCGAGCTTTCTTT
CDR3aa: CASSSGGDRGRAFF

j_gene: TRBJ2-2
len: 18
d_gene: TRBD2
v_gene: TRBV10-3
CDR3nt: TGTGCCATCTCCCCCACGACTAGCGGGAGGGCGAACACCGGGGAGCTGTTTTTT
CDR3aa: CAISPTTSGRANTGELFF

j_gene: TRBJ2-5
len: 14
d_gene: TRBD2
v_gene: TRBV29-1
CDR3nt: TGCAGCGTTGACGGGCCTAGCGGCCAAGAGACCCAGTACTTC
CDR3aa: CSVDGPSGQETQYF

j_gene: TRBJ2-3
len: 16
d_gene: TRBD2
v_gene: TRBV28
CDR3nt: TGTGCCAGCAGTTCCCTCGGGGGGGAGGGCACAGATACGCAGTATTTT
CDR3aa: CASSSLGGEGTDTQYF

j_gene: TRBJ2-3
len: 14
d_gene: .
v_gene: TRBV19
CDR3nt: TGTGCCAGTAGTATAGGAGGGTTCACAGATACGCAGTATTTT
CDR3aa: CASSIGGFTDTQYF

j_gene: TRBJ1-3
len: 12
d_gene: .
v_gene: TRBV7-3
CDR3nt: TGTGCCAGCAGCTTGGAGGGAAACACCATATATTTT
CDR3aa: CASSLEGNTIYF

j_gene: TRBJ1-1
len: 13
d_gene: .
v_gene: TRBV5-1
CDR3nt: TGCGCCAGCAGCTTGGAAGGGGCCCGAGAAGCTTTCTTT
CDR3aa: CASSLEGAREAFF

j_gene: TRBJ2-2
len: 16
d_gene: TRBD1
v_gene: TRBV30
CDR3nt: TGTGCCTGGAGTGTAGGGGACAGGGGGTATACCGGGGAGCTGTTTTTT
CDR3aa: CAWSVGDRGYTGELFF

j_gene: TRBJ1-5
len: 14
d_gene: .
v_gene: TRBV6-1
CDR3nt: TGTGCCAGCAGCGACAGGACGGTGGATATTCCCCAGCATTTT
CDR3aa: CASSDRTVDIPQHF

j_gene: TRBJ1-5
len: 15
d_gene: .
v_gene: TRBV11-2
CDR3nt: TGTGCCAGCAGCCCAGACGCGGGGAGCGATCAGCCCCAGCATTTT
CDR3aa: CASSPDAGSDQPQHF

j_gene: TRBJ2-1
len: 13
d_gene: TRBD1
v_gene: TRBV19
CDR3nt: TGTGCCTCCGGGACAGGGAGAAGAAATGAGCAGTTCTTC
CDR3aa: CASGTGRRNEQFF

j_gene: TRBJ1-2
len: 16
d_gene: .
v_gene: TRBV28
CDR3nt: TGTGCCAGCACCTCTACTGAGGGGACTTCCCGCTATGGCTACACCTTC
CDR3aa: CASTSTEGTSRYGYTF

j_gene: TRBJ1-4
len: 15
d_gene: TRBD1
v_gene: TRBV30
CDR3nt: TGTGCCTGGAGTACCGGGACAGGGGTTAATGAAAAACTGTTTTTT
CDR3aa: CAWSTGTGVNEKLFF

j_gene: TRBJ2-7
len: 14
d_gene: TRBD1
v_gene: TRBV27
CDR3nt: TGTGCCAGCAGCCAACAGGGGATCTCCTACGAGCAGTACTTC
CDR3aa: CASSQQGISYEQYF

j_gene: TRBJ2-2
len: 12
d_gene: .
v_gene: TRBV6-5
CDR3nt: TGTGCCAGCAGTAGGGGGACCGGGGAGCTGTTTTTT
CDR3aa: CASSRGTGELFF

j_gene: TRBJ2-4
len: 15
d_gene: .
v_gene: TRBV28
CDR3nt: TGTGCCAGCAGTTTAGGGACACTAGCCAAAAACATTCAGTACTTC
CDR3aa: CASSLGTLAKNIQYF

j_gene: TRBJ2-7
len: 20
d_gene: TRBD2
v_gene: TRBV4-3
CDR3nt: TGCGCCAGCAGCCAAGAGATTTCAGGTTTTGCGGGACTAGCGAAATACGAGCAGTACTTC
CDR3aa: CASSQEISGFAGLAKYEQYF

j_gene: TRBJ2-2
len: 13
d_gene: .
v_gene: TRBV7-2
CDR3nt: TGTGCCAGCAGCTTTAGCGGTTCCGGGGAGCTGTTTTTT
CDR3aa: CASSFSGSGELFF

j_gene: TRBJ1-2
len: 14
d_gene: TRBD1
v_gene: TRBV2
CDR3nt: TGTGCCAGCAGTCAGAAGGACAGGGGACTGGGCTACACCTTC
CDR3aa: CASSQKDRGLGYTF

j_gene: TRBJ1-1
len: 14
d_gene: .
v_gene: TRBV25-1
CDR3nt: TGTGCCAGCAGTACCCAGGGCGGGGGCACTGAAGCTTTCTTT
CDR3aa: CASSTQGGGTEAFF

j_gene: TRBJ2-5
len: 15
d_gene: TRBD1
v_gene: TRBV27
CDR3nt: TGTGCCAGCAGTTTATCGGACAGGACATCAGAGACCCAGTACTTC
CDR3aa: CASSLSDRTSETQYF

j_gene: TRBJ2-7
len: 13
d_gene: TRBD2
v_gene: TRBV2
CDR3nt: TGTGCCAGCGGAGGGCGGGGGGCCTACGAGCAGTACTTC
CDR3aa: CASGGRGAYEQYF

j_gene: TRBJ2-5
len: 16
d_gene: TRBD2
v_gene: TRBV4-1
CDR3nt: TGCGCCAGCAGCCAAGATCGGCTAGCGGACCAAGAGACCCAGTACTTC
CDR3aa: CASSQDRLADQETQYF

j_gene: TRBJ1-1
len: 15
d_gene: .
v_gene: TRBV5-8
CDR3nt: TGTGCCAGCAGCCCGCTGGGGGGGTCGAACACTGAAGCTTTCTTT
CDR3aa: CASSPLGGSNTEAFF

j_gene: TRBJ2-5
len: 13
d_gene: TRBD1
v_gene: TRBV6-1
CDR3nt: TGTGCCAACCGGGGACAGGGCGGCGAGACCCAGTACTTC
CDR3aa: CANRGQGGETQYF

j_gene: TRBJ2-2
len: 15
d_gene: .
v_gene: TRBV5-1
CDR3nt: TGCGCCAGCAGCTTTGGAGGGGGCAACACCGGGGAGCTGTTTTTT
CDR3aa: CASSFGGGNTGELFF

j_gene: TRBJ1-1
len: 16
d_gene: TRBD1
v_gene: TRBV28
CDR3nt: TGTGCCAGCAGTTTACCGGGGACAGGGAAAAGCACTGAAGCTTTCTTT
CDR3aa: CASSLPGTGKSTEAFF

j_gene: TRBJ1-5
len: 14
d_gene: .
v_gene: TRBV6-5
CDR3nt: TGTGCCAGCCGGGGGATAGACGGCAATCAGCCCCAGCATTTT
CDR3aa: CASRGIDGNQPQHF

j_gene: TRBJ1-4
len: 18
d_gene: .
v_gene: TRBV7-9
CDR3nt: TGTGCCAGCAGCTTAAACCAGCAGGGGTACCCAACTAATGAAAAACTGTTTTTT
CDR3aa: CASSLNQQGYPTNEKLFF

j_gene: TRBJ1-5
len: 15
d_gene: .
v_gene: TRBV9
CDR3nt: TGTGCCAGCAGCGTAGCCGGGGGGTTCAATCAGCCCCAGCATTTT
CDR3aa: CASSVAGGFNQPQHF

j_gene: TRBJ2-3
len: 15
d_gene: TRBD2
v_gene: TRBV29-1
CDR3nt: TGCAGCGTTTTGACTAGCGGGGCTCGCACAGATACGCAGTATTTT
CDR3aa: CSVLTSGARTDTQYF

j_gene: TRBJ2-7
len: 14
d_gene: .
v_gene: TRBV25-1
CDR3nt: TGTGCCAGCAGTGAATCTCCGCTAGAGCACGAGCAGTACTTC
CDR3aa: CASSESPLEHEQYF

j_gene: TRBJ2-5
len: 16
d_gene: .
v_gene: TRBV7-2
CDR3nt: TGTGCCAGCAGCTTAGTGCTACTAGAGGTTACAGAGACCCAGTACTTC
CDR3aa: CASSLVLLEVTETQYF

j_gene: TRBJ2-2
len: 15
d_gene: TRBD2
v_gene: TRBV28
CDR3nt: TGTGCCAGCAGTGGGACTAGGAGGAACACCGGGGAGCTGTTTTTT
CDR3aa: CASSGTRRNTGELFF

j_gene: TRBJ2-7
len: 13
d_gene: .
v_gene: TRBV13
CDR3nt: TGTGCCAGCAGCTTAGTCGGACTACTAGAGCAGTACTTC
CDR3aa: CASSLVGLLEQYF

j_gene: TRBJ2-7
len: 15
d_gene: .
v_gene: TRBV6-5
CDR3nt: TGTGCCAGCAGTTACAACGGGCAGGGTAACGACGAGCAGTACTTC
CDR3aa: CASSYNGQGNDEQYF

j_gene: TRBJ2-5
len: 14
d_gene: .
v_gene: TRBV2
CDR3nt: TGTGCCAGCAGTGTAGACAGTGGGGCAGAGACCCAGTACTTC
CDR3aa: CASSVDSGAETQYF

j_gene: TRBJ2-2
len: 14
d_gene: TRBD1
v_gene: TRBV16
CDR3nt: TGTGCCAGCAGCCCAGACAGGGGAACCGGGGAGCTGTTTTTT
CDR3aa: CASSPDRGTGELFF

j_gene: TRBJ2-3
len: 15
d_gene: TRBD2
v_gene: TRBV9
CDR3nt: TGTGCCAGCAGCGTTTCCTCTAGCGGAGCAGATACGCAGTATTTT
CDR3aa: CASSVSSSGADTQYF

j_gene: TRBJ1-2
len: 15
d_gene: TRBD1
v_gene: TRBV6-5
CDR3nt: TGTGCCAGCAGCCCCCGACAGGGCGACGGCTATGGCTACACCTTC
CDR3aa: CASSPRQGDGYGYTF

j_gene: TRBJ2-3
len: 15
d_gene: TRBD2
v_gene: TRBV2
CDR3nt: TGTGCCAGCAGGGGGACTAGCGGGGGCACAGATACGCAGTATTTT
CDR3aa: CASRGTSGGTDTQYF

j_gene: TRBJ2-2
len: 14
d_gene: TRBD2
v_gene: TRBV10-1
CDR3nt: TGCGCCAGCAGTCCCAGCGGGGGGACCGGGGAGCTGTTTTTT
CDR3aa: CASSPSGGTGELFF

j_gene: TRBJ2-2
len: 16
d_gene: .
v_gene: TRBV18
CDR3nt: TGTGCCAGCTCACCAAGCCTCGGGGGGCTTCCCGGGGAGCTGTTTTTT
CDR3aa: CASSPSLGGLPGELFF

j_gene: TRBJ2-1
len: 14
d_gene: .
v_gene: TRBV5-6
CDR3nt: TGTGCCAGCAGCTGGGGGGAGTCCTACAATGAGCAGTTCTTC
CDR3aa: CASSWGESYNEQFF

j_gene: TRBJ2-1
len: 18
d_gene: TRBD2
v_gene: TRBV4-3
CDR3nt: TGCGCCAGCAGCCAAGATGCTAGCGGGAGGCCAACCTACAATGAGCAGTTCTTC
CDR3aa: CASSQDASGRPTYNEQFF

j_gene: TRBJ1-4
len: 14
d_gene: .
v_gene: TRBV30
CDR3nt: TGTGCCTGGAGAAGGGGGGGTTCTAATGAAAAACTGTTTTTT
CDR3aa: CAWRRGGSNEKLFF

j_gene: TRBJ2-2
len: 16
d_gene: TRBD1
v_gene: TRBV6-6
CDR3nt: TGTGCCAGCAGTTACTCAAGGGGGCTGGACACCGGGGAGCTGTTTTTT
CDR3aa: CASSYSRGLDTGELFF

j_gene: TRBJ1-5
len: 13
d_gene: .
v_gene: TRBV6-6
CDR3nt: TGTGCCAGCAGCTTGACAGAGAATCAGCCCCAGCATTTT
CDR3aa: CASSLTENQPQHF

j_gene: TRBJ2-2
len: 14
d_gene: TRBD1
v_gene: TRBV7-9
CDR3nt: TGTGCCAGCAGCTTAGACAGGGGCACCGGGGAGCTGTTTTTT
CDR3aa: CASSLDRGTGELFF

j_gene: TRBJ2-6
len: 18
d_gene: .
v_gene: TRBV10-3
CDR3nt: TGTGCCATCGGACCCAGGGGGGCGATTACCTCTGGGGCCAACGTCCTGACTTTC
CDR3aa: CAIGPRGAITSGANVLTF

j_gene: TRBJ2-5
len: 15
d_gene: .
v_gene: TRBV7-2
CDR3nt: TGTGCCAGCAGCTTAGCTGGGCGGGACCAAGAGACCCAGTACTTC
CDR3aa: CASSLAGRDQETQYF

j_gene: TRBJ2-1
len: 15
d_gene: TRBD2
v_gene: TRBV2
CDR3nt: TGTGCCAGCAGTTTGACTAGCGGGGCCTACAATGAGCAGTTCTTC
CDR3aa: CASSLTSGAYNEQFF

j_gene: TRBJ2-5
len: 14
d_gene: TRBD1
v_gene: TRBV7-7
CDR3nt: TGTGCCAGCAGCAAAGACAGGGGTAGCGAGACCCAGTACTTC
CDR3aa: CASSKDRGSETQYF

j_gene: TRBJ1-5
len: 14
d_gene: .
v_gene: TRBV25-1
CDR3nt: TGTGCCAGCGGAACAGAAGGAAGCAATCAGCCCCAGCATTTT
CDR3aa: CASGTEGSNQPQHF

j_gene: TRBJ1-5
len: 16
d_gene: .
v_gene: TRBV15
CDR3nt: TGTGCCACCAGCAGAGATCGGGAAGTCGGCGTGGAGCCCCAGCATTTT
CDR3aa: CATSRDREVGVEPQHF

j_gene: TRBJ2-1
len: 16
d_gene: TRBD2
v_gene: TRBV7-9
CDR3nt: TGTGCCAGCAGCCACCTCAGCGGGAGGAATTGGGATGAGCAGTTCTTC
CDR3aa: CASSHLSGRNWDEQFF